These 3 T cell receptor beta chains were all obtained from the same sample, sequenced in a study of cytomegalovirus exposure and HLA in healthy donors. The PCR had 60 Vbeta and 13 Jbeta primers. Generated by immunoSEQ multiplex PCR, the TCRdb table keeps only in-frame clones and is missing some. The sample includes about 190,000 clones, roughly three quarters of them seen just once. Material for sequencing was PBMCs. These receptors all come from a woman aged 45-59 years in good health and CMV-seronegative.

The DNA for the CDR3 is TGTGCCAGCAGCAATAGGGGAGGGGAAGGCACTGAAGCTTTCTTT. It codes for CASSNRGGEGTEAFF. This sequence joins TRBV7-2 and TRBJ1-1, with D tentatively TRBD1 (5 bases). Between the trimmed V and J ends, which lost 5 bases and 4 bases, there was a span of 17 bases. From germline, CDR1 is SGHTA and CDR2 FQGNSA. The CDR3 runs to 15 residues.

The gene calls are TRBV7-6 and TRBJ1-1; D is ambiguous. Germline CDR1 reads SGHVS; CDR2 reads FNYEAQ. Trimming removed 1 base from V and 4 bases from J, with 7 bases in between. This CDR3 has 13 amino acids. The CDR3 loop is CASSLDSLTEAFF. As DNA, the CDR3 is TGTGCCAGCAGCTTAGACAGCCTCACTGAAGCTTTCTTT.

The CDR3 loop reads CASSPVAGGADTQYF. The CDR3 DNA is TGTGCCAGCTCACCGGTAGCGGGGGGCGCTGATACGCAGTATTTT. The V call is TRBV18, the J call TRBJ2-3, with TRBD2 identical over 10 bases. The CDR3 length is 15 residues. Per the germline V gene, CDR1 is KGHSH and CDR2 is LQKENI. The V segment lost 3 bases and the J segment 6 bases; nucleotides outside the gene matches: 6. The variable domain in full, with the rest retrieved from reference TRBV18 and TRBJ2-3, is NAGVMQNPRHLVRRRGQEARLRCSPMKGHSHVYWYRQLPEEGLKFMVYLQKENIIDESGMPKERFSAEFPKEGPSILRIQQVVRGDSAAYFCASSPVAGGADTQYFGPGTRLTVL.